This entry concerns a single T cell receptor beta chain. The antigen is not known. These data originate in a study of cytomegalovirus exposure and HLA in healthy donors. Study findings and constraints: The number of N-insertions in an Asian-associated ancestry cluster was reportedly below the approximately 700-donor mean in a later analysis. Common viral pathogens were later found to be apparently linked to several of the most significant clusters.

Though nominally healthy at sampling, donors likely had unrecorded immune exposures. Germline V gene lookup returns CDR1 SEHNR and CDR2 FQNEAQ (reference sequence). Trimming pared 6 bases from V and 14 bases from J, leaving 19 bases between. The CDR3 contains 12 residues. In the PCR, 60 Vbeta and 13 Jbeta primers were used. Original handling: In a later analysis, of some 80 million unique beta chains, roughly 9.9 million appeared in at least two donors. Libraries were prepared by immunoSEQ multiplex PCR; TCRdb keeps only in-frame clonotypes and omits some of them. The V and J calls and clone size come from that table; D and trimming were worked out from the DNA. The sample includes roughly 130,000 clones, 70% to 80% of them seen just once.

The receptor was isolated from a man aged 18 to 29 in good health and CMV-seronegative. The chain is built from TRBV7-9 and TRBJ1-2; D gene ambiguous. The sample was PBMCs. CDR3 bases: TGTGCCAGCAGTTCCCGGGATTTACCCCCGACCTTC. This gives the protein CASSSRDLPPTF. Variable domain in full (rest from reference TRBV7-9 and TRBJ1-2): DTGVSQNPRHKITKRGQNVTFRCDPISEHNRLYWYRQTLGQGPEFLTYFQNEAQLEKSRLLSDRFSAERPKGSFSTLEIQRTEQGDSAMYLCASSSRDLPPTFGSGTRLTVV.